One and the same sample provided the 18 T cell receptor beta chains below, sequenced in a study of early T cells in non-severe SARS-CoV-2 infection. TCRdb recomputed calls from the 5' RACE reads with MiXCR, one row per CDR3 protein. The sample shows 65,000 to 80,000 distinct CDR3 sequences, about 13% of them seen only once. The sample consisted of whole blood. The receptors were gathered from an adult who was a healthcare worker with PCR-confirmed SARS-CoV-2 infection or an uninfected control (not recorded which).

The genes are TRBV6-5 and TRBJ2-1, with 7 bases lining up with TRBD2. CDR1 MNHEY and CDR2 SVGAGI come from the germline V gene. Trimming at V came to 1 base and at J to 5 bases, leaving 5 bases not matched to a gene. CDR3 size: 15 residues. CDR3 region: CASSYFPGGDNEQFF. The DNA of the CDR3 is TGTGCCAGCAGTTACTTTCCGGGAGGCGACAATGAGCAGTTCTTC.

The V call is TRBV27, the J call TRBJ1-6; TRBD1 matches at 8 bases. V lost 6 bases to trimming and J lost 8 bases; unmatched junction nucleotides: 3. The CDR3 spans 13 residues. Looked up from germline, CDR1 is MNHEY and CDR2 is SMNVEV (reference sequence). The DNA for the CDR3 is TGTGCCAGCAGCGGACAGGGTTATTCACCCCTCCACTTT. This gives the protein CASSGQGYSPLHF.

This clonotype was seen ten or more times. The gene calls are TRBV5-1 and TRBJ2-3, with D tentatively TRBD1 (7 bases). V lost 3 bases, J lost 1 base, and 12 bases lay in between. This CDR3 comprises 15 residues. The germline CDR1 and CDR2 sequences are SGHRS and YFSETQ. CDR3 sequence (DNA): TGCGCCAGCAGCTCCCAGGGGGGTGGCACAGATACGCAGTATTTT. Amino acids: CASSSQGGGTDTQYF.

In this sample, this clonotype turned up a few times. The CDR3: CASSPTTGVGYGYTF. CDR3 DNA: TGTGCCAGCAGCCCTACCACAGGGGTTGGCTATGGCTACACCTTC. This chain joins TRBV27 and TRBJ1-2, with 7 bases lining up with TRBD1. V lost 6 bases to trimming and J lost 4 bases; unmatched junction nucleotides: 11. The V gene's germline CDR1 is MNHEY and CDR2 SMNVEV (reference sequence). This CDR3 has 15 residues.

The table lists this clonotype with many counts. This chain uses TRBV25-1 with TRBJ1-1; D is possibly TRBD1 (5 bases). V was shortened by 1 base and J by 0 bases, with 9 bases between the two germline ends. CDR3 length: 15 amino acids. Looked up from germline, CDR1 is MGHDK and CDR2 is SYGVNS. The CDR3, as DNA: TGTGCCAGCAGTGAATTTGCAGGGCTGAACACTGAAGCTTTCTTT. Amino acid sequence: CASSEFAGLNTEAFF.

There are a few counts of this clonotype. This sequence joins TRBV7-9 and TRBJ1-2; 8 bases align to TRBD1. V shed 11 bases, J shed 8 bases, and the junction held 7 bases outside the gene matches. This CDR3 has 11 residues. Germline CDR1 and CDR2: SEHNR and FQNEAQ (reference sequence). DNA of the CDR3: TGTGCCGGGACAGGCTTGGGAGGCTACACCTTC. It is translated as CAGTGLGGYTF.

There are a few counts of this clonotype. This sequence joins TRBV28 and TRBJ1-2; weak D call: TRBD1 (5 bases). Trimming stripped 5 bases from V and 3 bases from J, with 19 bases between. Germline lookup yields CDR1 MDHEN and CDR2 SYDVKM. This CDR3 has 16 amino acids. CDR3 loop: CASSPAGGPAYYGYTF. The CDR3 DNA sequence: TGTGCCAGCAGTCCCGCGGGGGGACCGGCCTACTATGGCTACACCTTC.

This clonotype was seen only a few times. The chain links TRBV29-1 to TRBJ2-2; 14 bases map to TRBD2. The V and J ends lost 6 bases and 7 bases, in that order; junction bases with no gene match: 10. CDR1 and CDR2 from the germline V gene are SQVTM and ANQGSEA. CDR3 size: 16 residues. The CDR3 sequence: CSVGPGTSGSDGELFF. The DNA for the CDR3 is TGCAGCGTGGGACCTGGGACTAGCGGGAGTGACGGGGAGCTGTTTTTT.

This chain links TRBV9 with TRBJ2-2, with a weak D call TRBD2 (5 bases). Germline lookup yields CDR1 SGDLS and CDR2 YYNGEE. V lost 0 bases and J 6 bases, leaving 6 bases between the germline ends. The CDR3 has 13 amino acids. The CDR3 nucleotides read TGTGCCAGCAGCGTAGAGGAGGCCGGGGAGCTGTTTTTT. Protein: CASSVEEAGELFF. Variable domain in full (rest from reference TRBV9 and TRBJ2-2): DSGVTQTPKHLITATGQRVTLRCSPRSGDLSVYWYQQSLDQGLQFLIQYYNGEERAKGNILERFSAQQFPDLHSELNLSSLELGDSALYFCASSVEEAGELFFGEGSRLTVL.

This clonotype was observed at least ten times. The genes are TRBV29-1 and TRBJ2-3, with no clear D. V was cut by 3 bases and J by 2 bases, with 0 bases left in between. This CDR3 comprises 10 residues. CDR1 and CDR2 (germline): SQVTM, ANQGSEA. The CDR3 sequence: CSVDTDTQYF. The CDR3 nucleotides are TGCAGCGTTGACACAGATACGCAGTATTTT.

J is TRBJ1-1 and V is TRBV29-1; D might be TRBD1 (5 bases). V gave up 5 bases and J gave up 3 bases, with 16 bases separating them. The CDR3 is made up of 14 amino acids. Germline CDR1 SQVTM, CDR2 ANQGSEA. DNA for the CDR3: TGCAGCGTTCTCTCGAGGACGGGGGACACTGAAGCTTTCTTT. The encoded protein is CSVLSRTGDTEAFF.

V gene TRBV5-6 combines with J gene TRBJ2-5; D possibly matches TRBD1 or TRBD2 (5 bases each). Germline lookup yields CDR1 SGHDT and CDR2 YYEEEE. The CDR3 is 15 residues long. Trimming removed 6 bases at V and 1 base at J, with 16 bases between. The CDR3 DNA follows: TGTGCCAGCACCCACCCCCTCGGGGCCCAAGAGACCCAGTACTTC. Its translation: CASTHPLGAQETQYF.

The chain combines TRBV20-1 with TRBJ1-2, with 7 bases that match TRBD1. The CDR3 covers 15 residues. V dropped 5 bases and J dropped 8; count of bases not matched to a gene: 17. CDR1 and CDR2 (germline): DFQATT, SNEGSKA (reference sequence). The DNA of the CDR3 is TGCAGTGCTCGGGGTGGTACAGGGGCCAAGAGAGGCTACACCTTC. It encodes CSARGGTGAKRGYTF.

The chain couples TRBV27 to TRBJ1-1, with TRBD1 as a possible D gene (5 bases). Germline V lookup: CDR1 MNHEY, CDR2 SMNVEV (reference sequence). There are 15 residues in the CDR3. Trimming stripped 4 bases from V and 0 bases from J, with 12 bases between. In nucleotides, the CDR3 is TGTGCCAGCAGTTCCTACCGACAGATGAACACTGAAGCTTTCTTT. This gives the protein CASSSYRQMNTEAFF.

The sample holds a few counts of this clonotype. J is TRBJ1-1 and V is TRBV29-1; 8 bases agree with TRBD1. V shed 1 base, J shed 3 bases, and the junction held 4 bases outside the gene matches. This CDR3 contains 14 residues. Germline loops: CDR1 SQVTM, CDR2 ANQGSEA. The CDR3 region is CSVEGRQGYTEAFF. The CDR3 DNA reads TGCAGCGTTGAAGGAAGACAGGGGTACACTGAAGCTTTCTTT.

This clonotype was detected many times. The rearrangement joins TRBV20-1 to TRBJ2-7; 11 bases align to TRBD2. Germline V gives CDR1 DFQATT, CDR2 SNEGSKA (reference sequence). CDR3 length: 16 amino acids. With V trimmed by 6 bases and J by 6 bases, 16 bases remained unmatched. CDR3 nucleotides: TGCAGTGCACCCCGGACTAGCGGGTGGGGGGGTCTCGAGCAGTACTTC. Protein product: CSAPRTSGWGGLEQYF.

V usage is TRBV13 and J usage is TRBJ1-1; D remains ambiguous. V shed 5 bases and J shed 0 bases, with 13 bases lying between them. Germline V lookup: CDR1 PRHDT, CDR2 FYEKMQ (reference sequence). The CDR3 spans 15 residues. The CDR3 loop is CASSQERSVNTEAFF. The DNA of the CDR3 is TGTGCCAGCAGCCAAGAGAGGTCGGTGAACACTGAAGCTTTCTTT.

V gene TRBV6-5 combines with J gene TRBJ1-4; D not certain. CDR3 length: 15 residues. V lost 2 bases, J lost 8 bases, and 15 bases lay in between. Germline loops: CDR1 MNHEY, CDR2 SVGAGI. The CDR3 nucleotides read TGTGCCAGCAGTTACGGGGAGCGAGGGAAGGAAAAACTGTTTTTT. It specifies CASSYGERGKEKLFF.